One sample yielded the 20 T cell receptor beta chains listed below, sequenced in a study of regulatory T cells in long-lasting Graves disease. To make TCR beta libraries, researchers used iRepertoire HTBI primers and Arm-PCR of CDR3 regions. TCRdb called the multiplex PCR reads again in MiXCR, with one record for every CDR3 protein. The sample yields 400,000 to 500,000 distinct CDR3 sequences, about 21% seen once. The time point was: persistent/refractory GD, antithyroid drugs over 5 years with positive TRAb. PBMCs were the source of the RNA used for TCR sequencing. The sequencing here drew on peripheral blood mononuclear cells (PBMCs), taken when the disease was refractory, from a patient treated with antithyroid drugs. These TCRs come from a female donor with Graves disease.

The sample holds a few counts of this clonotype. The chain has TRBV7-6 and TRBJ2-5, with D possibly being TRBD2 (5 bases). V lost 0 bases and J lost 1, with 9 bases in between. Germline values: CDR1 SGHVS, CDR2 FNYEAQ. The CDR3 is 15 amino acids. The CDR3 nucleotides are TGTGCCAGCAGCTTAGCGCCTAGCTCCCAAGAGACCCAGTACTTC. Protein product: CASSLAPSSQETQYF.

The sample holds a few counts of this clonotype. This chain connects TRBV29-1 to TRBJ1-2, with D perhaps TRBD1 (6 bases). The CDR3 totals 12 residues. V was cut by 6 bases and J by 5 bases, with 13 bases left in between. Germline lookup yields CDR1 SQVTM and CDR2 ANQGSEA. CDR3 protein: CSVQGGDYGYTF. The CDR3 DNA reads as TGCAGCGTACAGGGAGGGGATTATGGCTACACCTTC.

In its sample, this clonotype was seen a few times. This chain uses TRBV29-1 with TRBJ2-5; D remains ambiguous. Trimming cost V 1 base and J 5 bases, with 20 bases left between them. Germline V gene sequence: CDR1 SQVTM, CDR2 ANQGSEA. The CDR3 loop spans 16 amino acids. CDR3 loop: CSVEVFSPLMDETQYF. The CDR3 nucleotides are TGCAGCGTTGAAGTTTTTAGCCCTCTCATGGACGAGACCCAGTACTTC.

There are a few counts of this clonotype. This chain uses TRBV27 with TRBJ2-1; 7 nucleotides agree with TRBD1. Germline V gene lookup returns CDR1 MNHEY and CDR2 SMNVEV (reference sequence). This CDR3 contains 17 residues. The V segment lost 4 bases and the J segment 0 bases; nucleotides outside the gene matches: 9. CDR3 sequence: CASSSRDSFFSYNEQFF. The CDR3 DNA sequence: TGTGCCAGCAGTTCCAGGGACAGTTTTTTCTCCTACAATGAGCAGTTCTTC.

The V call is TRBV24-1, the J call TRBJ2-1; the match to TRBD1 covers 7 bases. This CDR3 has 15 residues. V lost 4 bases and J lost 0; bases outside the gene matches: 2. Germline CDR1 KGHDR, CDR2 SFDVKD. The DNA of the CDR3 is TGTGCCACCAGTGACGACAGGGTCTCCTACAATGAGCAGTTCTTC. This sequence encodes CATSDDRVSYNEQFF.

This sequence joins TRBV4-1 and TRBJ2-7; 7 bases map to TRBD2. The germline V gene encodes CDR1 MGHRA and CDR2 YSYEKL. The CDR3 length is 18 residues. With V trimmed by 4 bases and J by 3 bases, 18 bases remained unmatched. The CDR3 region has the DNA TGCGCCAGCAGCCCCAATCAATTATGGCGGGAGCGTCTCTACGAGCAGTACTTC. Translating it yields CASSPNQLWRERLYEQYF.

V and J are TRBV24-1 and TRBJ2-5; the D gene is possibly TRBD2 (6 bases). CDR1 KGHDR and CDR2 SFDVKD come from the germline V gene. This CDR3 contains 14 residues. Trimming removed 6 bases from V and 5 bases from J, with 15 bases in between. CDR3 in DNA: TGTGCCACCAGTCTGGGGGGAATTGGGGAGACCCAGTACTTC. Its protein product is CATSLGGIGETQYF.

This clonotype is a singleton in its sample. This may arise from a read error, as a much more abundant clone is one base away. The CDR3 here is CASATSLYEQYF. DNA of the CDR3: TGTGCCAGCGCGACTAGCTTATACGAGCAGTACTTC. V gene TRBV6-1 combines with J gene TRBJ2-7; 7 bases match TRBD2. J was trimmed by 4 bases and V by 8 bases; bases with no gene match: 5. This CDR3 region has 12 residues. The germline gives CDR1 MNHNS, CDR2 SASEGT.

This clonotype was seen repeatedly, ten times or more. This chain connects TRBV2 to TRBJ1-2, with a tentative D call TRBD1 (6 bases). This CDR3 comprises 12 residues. V dropped 4 bases and J dropped 14 bases, with 17 bases sitting between them. In germline, CDR1 is SNHLY, CDR2 FYNNEI. In nucleotides, the CDR3 is TGTGCCAGCAGTGCCGGGGGTAGAGACAGGACCTTC. It encodes CASSAGGRDRTF.

This clonotype was detected only once. V is TRBV20-1 and J is TRBJ1-5; D perhaps matches TRBD1 (6 bases). Germline V CDR1 and CDR2: DFQATT, SNEGSKA (reference sequence). The CDR3 is 15 residues long. The ends were cut back, 6 bases at V and 2 bases at J, with 17 bases in the middle. This CDR3 reads CSATTGGGGNQPQHF. The CDR3 DNA sequence: TGCAGTGCAACAACTGGGGGGGGCGGCAATCAGCCCCAGCATTTT.

The chain has TRBV29-1 and TRBJ1-1, with a tentative D call TRBD1 (6 bases). This CDR3 region has 12 residues. Germline V gene sequence: CDR1 SQVTM, CDR2 ANQGSEA. The V end was cut by 6 bases, the J end by 0 bases, with 8 bases between. The CDR3 DNA sequence: TGCAGCGTCGGGACATTGAACACTGAAGCTTTCTTT. It codes for CSVGTLNTEAFF.

This clonotype was counted at least ten times. The rearrangement uses TRBV5-4 and TRBJ1-2; 9 bases agree with TRBD1. The germline CDR1 and CDR2 sequences are SGHNT and YYREEE (reference sequence). The V segment lost 4 bases and the J segment 2 bases; nucleotides outside the gene matches: 6. The CDR3 runs to 15 residues. Written as DNA, the CDR3 is TGTGCCAGCAGCCGGCGGGACAGGGAGAACTATGGCTACACCTTC. Amino acid sequence: CASSRRDRENYGYTF.

This clonotype has a handful of counts. The chain carries TRBV24-1 and TRBJ2-5; D is perhaps TRBD2 (5 bases). Germline CDR1 is KGHDR and CDR2 is SFDVKD. The V gene lost 4 bases and the J gene lost 5 bases, with 10 bases spanning the gap. There are 13 residues in the CDR3. The CDR3 protein is CATSDPSGETQYF. DNA of the CDR3: TGTGCCACCAGTGACCCTTCGGGGGAGACCCAGTACTTC.

This clonotype was observed at least ten times. This chain joins TRBV28 and TRBJ2-5; D call uncertain. Germline V gene lookup returns CDR1 MDHEN and CDR2 SYDVKM. There are 12 residues in the CDR3. The V end was cut by 5 bases, the J end by 7 bases, with 11 bases between. The CDR3 protein is CASSGDRVTQYF. Here the CDR3 DNA reads TGTGCCAGCAGTGGGGATCGCGTGACCCAGTACTTC.

This clonotype has a handful of counts. J is TRBJ2-7 and V is TRBV25-1, with TRBD1 as a possible D gene (5 bases). In germline, CDR1 is MGHDK, CDR2 SYGVNS. The CDR3 has 13 amino acids. V lost 3 bases and J 2 bases, leaving 8 bases between the germline ends. The CDR3 sequence: CASSEWTPYEQYF. The DNA of the CDR3 is TGTGCCAGCAGTGAGTGGACACCCTACGAGCAGTACTTC.

The sample holds a few counts of this clonotype. The V call is TRBV5-1, the J call TRBJ2-1, with D perhaps TRBD2 (5 bases). Trimming pared 3 bases from V and 13 bases from J, leaving 20 bases between. The CDR3 length is 14 residues. CDR1 and CDR2 from the germline V gene are SGHRS and YFSETQ. CDR3 nucleotides: TGCGCCAGCAGCTATATAGCACCCGAGGGCATACAGTTCTTC. Encoded protein: CASSYIAPEGIQFF.

The genes are TRBV28 and TRBJ1-6, with D hard to call. Germline values: CDR1 MDHEN, CDR2 SYDVKM. Trimming stripped 10 bases from V and 8 bases from J, with 6 bases between. The CDR3 contains 10 residues. The CDR3 sequence is CATGYSPLHF. In nucleotides, the CDR3 is TGTGCCACCGGCTATTCACCCCTCCACTTT.

This clonotype was seen many times. The chain joins TRBV28 to TRBJ1-1; no clear D gene. CDR1 and CDR2 from the germline V gene are MDHEN and SYDVKM. CDR3 length equals 13 residues. The V end was cut by 4 bases, the J end by 1 base, with 7 bases between. The CDR3: CASSYARNTEAFF. CDR3 nucleotide sequence: TGTGCCAGCAGTTACGCCAGGAACACTGAAGCTTTCTTT. The entire variable domain, with the rest obtained from reference TRBV28 and TRBJ1-1, is as follows: DVKVTQSSRYLVKRTGEKVFLECVQDMDHENMFWYRQDPGLGLRLIYFSYDVKMKEKGDIPEGYSVSREKKERFSLILESASTNQTSMYLCASSYARNTEAFFGQGTRLTVV.

In its sample, this clonotype was seen once. The chain recombines TRBV6-4 with TRBJ1-2; D is unclear. V was shortened by 6 bases and J by 3 bases, with 23 bases between the two germline ends. The length of the CDR3 is 17 residues. CDR1 MRHNA and CDR2 SNTAGT come from the germline V gene. The CDR3 loop is CASSCGVGSLPHYGYTF. The DNA for the CDR3 is TGTGCCAGCAGCTGCGGGGTCGGATCCCTCCCTCACTATGGCTACACCTTC.

This clonotype was recorded many times. The chain joins TRBV5-6 to TRBJ2-5; no firm D call. With 4 bases removed from V and 0 bases from J, the gap between germline ends came to 16 bases. The CDR3 extends over 16 amino acids. The germline gives CDR1 SGHDT, CDR2 YYEEEE. The CDR3 spells CASSMDGRTYQETQYF. The CDR3 DNA sequence: TGTGCCAGCAGCATGGATGGACGGACGTACCAAGAGACCCAGTACTTC.